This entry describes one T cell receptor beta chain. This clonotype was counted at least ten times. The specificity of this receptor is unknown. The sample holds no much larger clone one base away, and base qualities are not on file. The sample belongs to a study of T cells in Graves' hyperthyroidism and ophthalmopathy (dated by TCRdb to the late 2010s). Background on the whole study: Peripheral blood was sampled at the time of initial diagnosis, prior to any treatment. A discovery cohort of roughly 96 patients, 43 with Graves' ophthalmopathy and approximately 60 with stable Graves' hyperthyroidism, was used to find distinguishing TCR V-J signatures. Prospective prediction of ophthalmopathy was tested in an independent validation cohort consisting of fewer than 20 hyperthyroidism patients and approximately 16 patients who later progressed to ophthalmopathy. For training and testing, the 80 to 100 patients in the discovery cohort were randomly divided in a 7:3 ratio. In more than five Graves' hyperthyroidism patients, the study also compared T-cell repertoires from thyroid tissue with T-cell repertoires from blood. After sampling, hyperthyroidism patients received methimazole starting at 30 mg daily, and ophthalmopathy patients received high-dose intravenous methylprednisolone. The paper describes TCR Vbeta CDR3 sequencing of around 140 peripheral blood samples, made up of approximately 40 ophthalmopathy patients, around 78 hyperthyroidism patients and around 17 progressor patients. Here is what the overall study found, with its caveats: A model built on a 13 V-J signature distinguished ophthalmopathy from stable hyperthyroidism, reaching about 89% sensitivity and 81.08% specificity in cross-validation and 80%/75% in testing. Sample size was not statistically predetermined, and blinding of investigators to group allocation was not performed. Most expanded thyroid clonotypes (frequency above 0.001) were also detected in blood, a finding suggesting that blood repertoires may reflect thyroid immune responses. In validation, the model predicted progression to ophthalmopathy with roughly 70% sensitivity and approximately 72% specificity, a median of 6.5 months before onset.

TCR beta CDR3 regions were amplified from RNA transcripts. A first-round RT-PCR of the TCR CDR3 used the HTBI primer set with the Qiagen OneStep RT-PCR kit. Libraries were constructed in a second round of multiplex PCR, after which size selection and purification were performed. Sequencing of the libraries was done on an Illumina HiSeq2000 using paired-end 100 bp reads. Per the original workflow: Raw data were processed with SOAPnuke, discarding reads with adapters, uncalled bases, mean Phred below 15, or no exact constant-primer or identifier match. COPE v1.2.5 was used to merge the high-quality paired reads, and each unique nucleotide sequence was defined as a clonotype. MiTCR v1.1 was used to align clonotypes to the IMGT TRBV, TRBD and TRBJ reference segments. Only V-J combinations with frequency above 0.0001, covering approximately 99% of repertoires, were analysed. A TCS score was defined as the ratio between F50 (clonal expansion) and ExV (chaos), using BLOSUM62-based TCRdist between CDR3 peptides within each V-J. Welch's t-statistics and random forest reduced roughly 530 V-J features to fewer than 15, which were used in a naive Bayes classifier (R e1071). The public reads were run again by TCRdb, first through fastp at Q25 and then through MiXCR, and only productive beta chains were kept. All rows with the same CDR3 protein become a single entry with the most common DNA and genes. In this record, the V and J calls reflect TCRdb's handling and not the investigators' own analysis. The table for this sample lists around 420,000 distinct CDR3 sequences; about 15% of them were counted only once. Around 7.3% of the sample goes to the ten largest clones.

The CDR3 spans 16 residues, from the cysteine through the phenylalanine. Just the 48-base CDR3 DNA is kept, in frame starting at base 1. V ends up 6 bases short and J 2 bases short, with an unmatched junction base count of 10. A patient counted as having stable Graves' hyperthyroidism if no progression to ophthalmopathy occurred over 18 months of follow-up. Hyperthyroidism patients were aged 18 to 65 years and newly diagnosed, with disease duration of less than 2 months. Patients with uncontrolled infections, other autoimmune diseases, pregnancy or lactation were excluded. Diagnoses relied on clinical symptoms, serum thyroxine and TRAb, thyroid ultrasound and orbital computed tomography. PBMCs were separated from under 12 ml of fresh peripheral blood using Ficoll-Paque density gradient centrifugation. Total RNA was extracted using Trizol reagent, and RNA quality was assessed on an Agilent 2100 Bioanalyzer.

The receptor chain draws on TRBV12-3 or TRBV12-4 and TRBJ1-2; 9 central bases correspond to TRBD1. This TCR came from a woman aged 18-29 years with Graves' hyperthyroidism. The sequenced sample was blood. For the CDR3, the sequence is CASSPGIGQGNYGYTF. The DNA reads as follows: TGTGCCAGCAGCCCTGGGATAGGACAGGGGAACTATGGCTACACCTTC.